The 5 T cell receptor beta chains given below trace back to one sample, sequenced in a study of CD8+ T cells in alopecia areata. Extracted from the samples, RNA was reverse transcribed into cDNA to serve as the sequencing template. Data came from immunoSEQ multiplex PCR; TCRdb stores just in-frame clones and leaves some out. The sample has over 250,000 clones; 60% are singletons. Treatment meaning: oral pan-JAK inhibitor, 5-10 mg twice daily. Sequenced here: CD4+ T cells sorted from blood, sampled around week 52, from a patient treated with tofacitinib. The receptors stem from a human donor with alopecia areata.

The V gene is TRBV30, the J gene TRBJ2-5; D is undetermined. The CDR3 runs to 12 residues. Germline V gene data show CDR1 as GTSNPN and CDR2 as SVGIG (reference sequence). V dropped 3 bases and J dropped 6 bases, with 11 bases sitting between them. DNA of the CDR3: TGTGCCTGGAGAGACGGCCGCAAGACCCAGTACTTC. Amino acid sequence: CAWRDGRKTQYF.

This clone has just a few counts. DNA of the CDR3: TGTGCCAGTAGTATAGGGGCGCGGGACGGCTACACCTTC. Protein sequence: CASSIGARDGYTF. The chain recombines TRBV19 with TRBJ1-2; D possibly corresponds to TRBD1 (5 bases). V was shortened by 1 base and J by 8 bases, with 11 bases between the two germline ends. The CDR3 runs 13 residues. CDR1 and CDR2 (germline): LNHDA, SQIVND (reference sequence). The full variable domain, its missing parts supplied by reference TRBV19 and TRBJ1-2, is DGGITQSPKYLFRKEGQNVTLSCEQNLNHDAMYWYRQDPGQGLRLIYYSQIVNDFQKGDIAEGYSVSREKKESFPLTVTSAQKNPTAFYLCASSIGARDGYTFGSGTRLTVV.

This clone has a handful of counts. The chain uses TRBV30 and TRBJ1-2; maybe TRBD1 (5 bases). V was shortened by 0 bases and J by 6 bases, with 11 bases between the two germline ends. CDR1 GTSNPN and CDR2 SVGIG come from the germline V gene (reference sequence). The CDR3 length is 13 residues. As DNA, the CDR3 is TGTGCCTGGAGTGTATCCCGGGACCATGGCTACACCTTC. Protein sequence: CAWSVSRDHGYTF.

At least ten counts were recorded for this clone. The chain uses TRBV7-9 and TRBJ2-7; D is unresolved. The CDR3 has 12 residues. With 3 bases removed from V and 0 bases from J, the gap between germline ends came to 3 bases. Germline V lookup: CDR1 SEHNR, CDR2 FQNEAQ (reference sequence). The DNA of the CDR3 is TGTGCCAGCAGCTTCGTCTCCTACGAGCAGTACTTC. This codes for CASSFVSYEQYF.

This clone occurred once. The same CDR3 is also encoded by other DNA sequences in this sample. V and J are TRBV5-6 and TRBJ1-2, with 7 positions matching TRBD1. J gave up 8 bases and V 0 bases, and 4 bases lay outside the gene matches. The CDR3 consists of 13 residues. Looked up from germline, CDR1 is SGHDT and CDR2 is YYEEEE. In DNA, the CDR3 is TGTGCCAGCAGCTTGGCCCAGGGGGGCGGCTACACCTTC. This encodes CASSLAQGGGYTF.